This T cell receptor (beta chain) was sequenced in a study of blood T cells in healthy people across ages. Study results and limitations: Donor CMV infection status was unknown, possibly confounding age-related changes in expanded clonotypes. More naive CD4+ cells and higher diversity were found in long-lived than in aged donors.

Points on this clonotype: Antigen: not known. The junction differs from germline at one of its ends, possibly a read error.

Primed by a sample-barcoded 5' primer and a J-beta primer mix, a second PCR proceeded for about 7 to 11 cycles. MiXCR was run by TCRdb on the 5' RACE reads, yielding one entry per CDR3 protein. The repertoire holds hundreds of thousands of distinct CDR3 sequences, about 30% seen once, with around a sixth in the top ten. The CDR3 runs 15 residues. Per germline, CDR1 SGHAT and CDR2 FQNNGV. Specimen: blood. The genes are TRBV11-2 and TRBJ2-2; D remains unclear. This clonotype originated in an elderly woman in good health. CDR3 amino acids: CASSLDLLGTGELFF. The CDR3 nucleotides read TGTGCCAGTAGCTTAGATCTTTTGGGCACCGGGGAGCTGTTTTTT.